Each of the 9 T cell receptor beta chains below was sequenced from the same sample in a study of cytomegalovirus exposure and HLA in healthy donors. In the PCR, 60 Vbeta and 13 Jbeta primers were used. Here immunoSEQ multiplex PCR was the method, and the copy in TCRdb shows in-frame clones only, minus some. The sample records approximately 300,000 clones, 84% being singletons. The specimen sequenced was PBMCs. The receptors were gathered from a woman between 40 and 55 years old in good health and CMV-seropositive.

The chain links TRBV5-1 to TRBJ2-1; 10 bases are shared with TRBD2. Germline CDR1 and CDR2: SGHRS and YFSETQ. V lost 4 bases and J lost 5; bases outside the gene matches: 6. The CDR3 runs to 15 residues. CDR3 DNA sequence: TGCGCCAGCAGCGCCGGGACTAGCGCGAACAATGAGCAGTTCTTC. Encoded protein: CASSAGTSANNEQFF.

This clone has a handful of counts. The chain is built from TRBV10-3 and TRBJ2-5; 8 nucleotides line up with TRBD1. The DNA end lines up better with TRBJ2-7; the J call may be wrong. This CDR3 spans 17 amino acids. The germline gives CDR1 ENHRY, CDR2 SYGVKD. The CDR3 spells CAISESVPGQVNYEQYF. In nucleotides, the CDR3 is TGTGCCATCAGTGAGTCGGTCCCGGGACAGGTCAACTACGAGCAGTACTTC.

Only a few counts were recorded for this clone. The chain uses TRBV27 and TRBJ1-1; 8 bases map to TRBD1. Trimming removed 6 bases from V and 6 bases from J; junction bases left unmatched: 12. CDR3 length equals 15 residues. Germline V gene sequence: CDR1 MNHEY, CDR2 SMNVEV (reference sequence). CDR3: CASSDLSSDRAEAFF. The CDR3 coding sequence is TGTGCCAGCAGCGACCTTTCTTCGGACAGGGCTGAAGCTTTCTTT.

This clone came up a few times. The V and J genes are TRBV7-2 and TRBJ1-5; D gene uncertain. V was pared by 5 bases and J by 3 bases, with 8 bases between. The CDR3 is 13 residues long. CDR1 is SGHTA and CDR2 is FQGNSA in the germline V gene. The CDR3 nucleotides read TGTGCCAGCAGCACCCGGGACAATCAGCCCCAGCATTTT. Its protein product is CASSTRDNQPQHF.

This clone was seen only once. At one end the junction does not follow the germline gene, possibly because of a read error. The CDR3 here is CSSSSSGVDEQYF. Here the CDR3 DNA reads TGTTCCAGCAGTTCTAGCGGGGTCGACGAGCAGTACTTC. The genes are TRBV7-9 and TRBJ2-7; 9 bases line up with TRBD2. Germline CDR1 is SEHNR and CDR2 is FQNEAQ (reference sequence). This CDR3 is 13 amino acids long. The full variable domain, completed using reference TRBV7-9 and TRBJ2-7, is DTGVSQNPRHKITKRGQNVTFRCDPISEHNRLYWYRQTLGQGPEFLTYFQNEAQLEKSRLLSDRFSAERPKGSFSTLEIQRTEQGDSAMYLCSSSSSGVDEQYFGPGTRLTVT.

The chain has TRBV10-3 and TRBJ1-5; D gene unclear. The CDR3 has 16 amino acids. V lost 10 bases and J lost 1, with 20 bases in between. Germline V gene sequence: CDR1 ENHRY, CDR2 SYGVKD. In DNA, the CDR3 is TGTGCCACCGCGGACCTTGCCGGAGGAAGCAATCAGCCCCAGCATTTT. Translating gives CATADLAGGSNQPQHF.

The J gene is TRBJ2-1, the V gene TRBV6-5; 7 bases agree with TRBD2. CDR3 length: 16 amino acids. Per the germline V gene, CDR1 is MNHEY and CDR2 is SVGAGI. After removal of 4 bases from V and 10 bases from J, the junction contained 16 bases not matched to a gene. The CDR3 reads CASSSQGAGKVGEQFF. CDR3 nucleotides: TGTGCCAGCAGTTCCCAAGGAGCGGGAAAGGTCGGGGAGCAGTTCTTC.

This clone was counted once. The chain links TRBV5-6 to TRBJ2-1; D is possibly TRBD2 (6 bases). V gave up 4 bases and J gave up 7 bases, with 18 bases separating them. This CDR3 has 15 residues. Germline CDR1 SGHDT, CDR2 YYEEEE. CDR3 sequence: CASSLTGTPQNEQFF. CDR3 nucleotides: TGTGCCAGCAGCCTTACCGGGACTCCACAGAATGAGCAGTTCTTC.

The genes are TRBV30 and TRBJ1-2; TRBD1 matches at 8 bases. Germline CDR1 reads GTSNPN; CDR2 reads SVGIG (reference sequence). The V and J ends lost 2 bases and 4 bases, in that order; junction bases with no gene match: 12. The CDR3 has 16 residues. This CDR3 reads CAWSPSQGARGYGYTF. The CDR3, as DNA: TGTGCCTGGAGTCCCTCCCAGGGGGCGCGGGGCTATGGCTACACCTTC.